A single sample is the source of the 8 T cell receptor beta chains below, sequenced in a study of tumor T cells in aggressive B-cell lymphoma. Libraries were prepared by immunoSEQ multiplex PCR; TCRdb keeps only in-frame clonotypes and omits some of them. There are 480 or so clones in the sample; roughly 86% occur only once, and around 10% lies in the top ten. The sequenced sample consisted of tumor tissue. The receptors come from an adult with diffuse large B cell lymphoma.

The chain recombines TRBV7-6 with TRBJ2-7; 7 positions match TRBD1. Germline CDR1 and CDR2: SGHVS and FNYEAQ. With 1 base clipped from V and 3 bases from J, the junction kept 6 bases outside the gene matches. This CDR3 contains 15 residues. The CDR3 reads CASSLGHRGNYEQYF. For the CDR3, the DNA is TGTGCCAGCAGCTTAGGACACAGGGGCAACTACGAGCAGTACTTC. Using reference TRBV7-6 and TRBJ2-7 for the parts outside the CDR3, the full variable domain is GAGVSQSPRYKVTKRGQDVALRCDPISGHVSLYWYRQALGQGPEFLTYFNYEAQQDKSGLPNDRFSAERPEGSISTLTIQRTEQRDSAMYRCASSLGHRGNYEQYFGPGTRLTVT.

J is TRBJ2-3 and V is TRBV4-1, with no clear D. The germline gives CDR1 MGHRA, CDR2 YSYEKL. The V end was cut by 2 bases, the J end by 1 base, with 10 bases between. This CDR3 is 15 amino acids long. CDR3 DNA: TGCGCCAGCAGCCAATACAACCGGGGCACAGATACGCAGTATTTT. It is translated as CASSQYNRGTDTQYF.

This clone has more than one count but fewer than ten. The chain employs TRBV4-1 and TRBJ2-3, with no clear D. Germline lookup yields CDR1 MGHRA and CDR2 YSYEKL. CDR3 length: 15 residues. V lost 0 bases and J 6 bases, leaving 13 bases between the germline ends. The CDR3 sequence: CASSQDRSYKDTQYF. CDR3 DNA sequence: TGCGCCAGCAGCCAAGATCGGAGCTACAAGGATACGCAGTATTTT.

This chain joins TRBV30 and TRBJ2-1; the D gene is possibly TRBD1 (5 bases). The germline V gene has CDR1 GTSNPN and CDR2 SVGIG (reference sequence). CDR3 size: 16 residues. Trimming shortened V by 0 bases and J by 0 bases, and 12 bases separated the two germline ends. The CDR3 DNA sequence: TGTGCCTGGAGTGTCCCATGGACAAGCTCCTACAATGAGCAGTTCTTC. Encoded protein: CAWSVPWTSSYNEQFF.

The chain links TRBV5-1 to TRBJ1-1, with D tentatively TRBD1 (6 bases). V dropped 0 bases and J dropped 5 bases, with 11 bases sitting between them. The CDR3 totals 14 residues. CDR1 and CDR2 (germline): SGHRS, YFSETQ. The CDR3 sequence is CASSLDWGRTEAFF. The CDR3 nucleotides read TGCGCCAGCAGCTTGGATTGGGGGCGGACTGAAGCTTTCTTT.

The chain has TRBV5-6 and TRBJ1-4; TRBD1 matches 8 bases. Germline trimming cut 3 bases from V and 3 bases from J; bases unmatched to any gene: 4. The CDR3 is 15 amino acids. Germline V CDR1 and CDR2: SGHDT, YYEEEE. The CDR3 DNA follows: TGTGCCAGCAGCTCCAGGGGGCCCGCTAATGAAAAACTGTTTTTT. It yields the protein CASSSRGPANEKLFF.

The rearrangement links TRBV19 to TRBJ2-2; D might be TRBD1 (5 bases). Germline CDR1 LNHDA, CDR2 SQIVND (reference sequence). The CDR3 runs 12 residues. V was shortened by 3 bases and J by 7 bases, with 6 bases between the two germline ends. As DNA, the CDR3 is TGTGCCAGTAGTATCAGGGACGGGGAGCTGTTTTTT. It specifies CASSIRDGELFF.

Points on this clone: One end of the junction does not line up with germline, which may come from a read error. V gene TRBV15 combines with J gene TRBJ1-5, with D perhaps matching TRBD1 (5 bases). The CDR3 consists of 15 residues. Germline-derived CDR1 and CDR2 are LNHNV and YYDKDF (reference sequence). CDR3 nucleotides: TGTGCCACCAGCAGAGCCGGGGGGAGCAATCAGCTCCAGCATTTT. Translating gives CATSRAGGSNQLQHF.